This T cell receptor (beta chain) appears in the sequencing data of a study of blood T cell repertoires in COVID-19 (dated by TCRdb to 2018 to 2021). Context from the whole study: Samples from collaborators originated in the United States, Italy and Spain and spanned both the acute and convalescent phases of COVID-19. The prospective study material was composed of cDNA or gDNA derived from T cells, B-cell-depleted T cells, or PBMCs. The dataset comprised deeply sampled blood TCRbeta repertoires from subjects exposed to, actively infected with, or recovered from COVID-19. A freely available public database, intended as a resource for researchers studying the immune response to SARS-CoV-2, is where the repertoires were released. Samples were obtained from the ongoing ImmuneRACE study (first 160 participants) and from 950 to 1,500 subjects provided by 6 global collaborators. Nearly every sample came with metadata listing a de-identified subject ID, COVID-19 status, age in years and sex. HLA class I and class II types, where available, came from metadata supplied by the sample provider rather than from assay-based typing.

Participants in the prospective study were enrolled through a virtual design, were aged 18 to 89 years, and lived in roughly 24 United States geographic areas. In the prospective study, cohorts were assigned on the basis of participant-reported clinical history obtained from a screening survey and a study questionnaire. Exposed participants had been in contact, within 2 weeks of entering the study, with a person who had a PCR-confirmed or clinician-diagnosed case of COVID-19. In the prospective study, whole blood, serum and a nasopharyngeal or oropharyngeal swab were collected from each participant by mobile phlebotomists. Over a roughly two-month period, participants in the prospective study had the option of providing additional blood draws and questionnaires. Blood samples from the prospective study were shipped frozen or at room temperature prior to DNA extraction. What the work shows at the level of the full study, not this receptor alone: How much clinical and demographic metadata was included differed by source and by participant, and the metadata was provided uncurated.

Via the germline V gene, CDR1 is KGHSH and CDR2 LQKENI. Reading from cysteine to phenylalanine, the CDR3 counts 15 amino acids. Solely the CDR3 DNA is kept, with 45 bases framed from the first base. Relative to germline, V is 3 bases shorter and J is 3 bases shorter, with 14 bases between their ends. TCRbeta CDR3 regions were amplified from genomic DNA using the immunoSEQ Assay, a bias-controlled multiplex PCR. The authors' analysis ran thus. Within the assay, amplification of reference gene primers was used to estimate how many nucleated cells each sample contained. To quantify the absolute abundance of each unique TCRbeta CDR3 rearrangement, sequence reads were collapsed and filtered. For each sample, productive Simpson clonality was calculated as the square root of Simpson's diversity index over productive rearrangements. Imported from immuneACCESS, the table was reduced by TCRdb to in-frame sequences with V and J called. These copies leave out some clones; in studies compared against another copy, an unresolved V gene accounts for under half, and the cause of the remainder is not known. V and J calls and clone size follow that table, whereas D and trimming were derived from the DNA. For this sample there are fewer than 350,000 clones; about 88% appear just once. The ten most abundant clones make up 0.95% to 1.1% of the sample.

Details on this clone: The target of this receptor is not known. No qualities accompany the bases; no much larger clone lies one base away.

Sample: PBMCs or T cells enriched from blood (not recorded which). The TCR was taken from a woman aged 25 to 39 who had been exposed to COVID-19. The chain is assembled from TRBV18 and TRBJ1-1, and the D gene may be TRBD1, 6 bases matching. The CDR3 region has the sequence CASSPRGKEDTEAFF. The bases are TGTGCCAGCTCACCGAGGGGGAAGGAGGACACTGAAGCTTTCTTT.